This TCR beta chain was recovered during a study of T cell responses to AZD1222 COVID-19 vaccine. V trimming: 3 bases; J trimming: 4 bases; junction bases outside the gene matches: 6. This CDR3 has 15 amino acids. Germline V gene sequence: CDR1 SGDLS, CDR2 YYNGEE. The repertoire was sequenced with immunoSEQ multiplex PCR; TCRdb's copy has only in-frame clones and lacks some. Among roughly 100,000 clones listed, about nine tenths were seen once. The TCR originated in an adult in good health. J is TRBJ2-1 and V is TRBV9, with TRBD1 matching 8 bases. This material consisted of peripheral blood, taken on day 0 of AZD1222 vaccination. The CDR3: CASSETGGEYNEQFF. In DNA, the CDR3 is TGTGCCAGCAGCGAAACAGGGGGAGAGTACAATGAGCAGTTCTTC.